Listed below are T cell receptor beta chains from one sample, sequenced in a study of CD4+ T cells in melanoma. The protocol was immunoSEQ multiplex PCR, while the TCRdb copy is restricted to in-frame clones and leaves out a portion. The sample includes roughly 12,000 clones, approximately 70% seen only once; the top ten take roughly 10%. Source material: cells from a culture (not recorded whether cultured in vitro). The receptors stem from a human donor with melanoma. The CDR3 runs from the conserved cysteine through the conserved F or W. The D gene is left open where the match is weak. Clone size is given for some rows only: seen once, a few or many times, or a class if the clone is expanded.

>TRBV5-1|TRBJ2-6|.|.
TGCGCCAGCAGCTTGAACTACGGGTCTGGGGCCAACGTCCTGACTTTC
CASSLNYGSGANVLTF
>TRBV14|TRBJ2-1|TRBD2|.
TGTGCCAGCAGCCTCCGGGGGGGGGAGGGATCCAATGAGCAGTTCTTC
CASSLRGGEGSNEQFF
>TRBV10-2|TRBJ1-4|TRBD1|.
TGCGCCAGCAGCTTGGGACAGCCCGAAAAACTGTTTTTT
CASSLGQPEKLFF
>TRBV11-3|TRBJ1-2|.|.
TGTGCCAGCAGCCGCCCCGGCACGGCCTATGGCTACACCTTC
CASSRPGTAYGYTF
>TRBV6-1|TRBJ1-2|.|.
TGTGCCAGCAGTCTAACGGGGGGCCAATTCTATGGCTACACCTTC
CASSLTGGQFYGYTF
>TRBV5-1|TRBJ2-6|.|.
TGCGCCAGCAGCTTGGGGGGCGGTGCGGGGGCCAACGTCCTGACTTTC
CASSLGGGAGANVLTF
>TRBV20-1|TRBJ1-1|.|.
TGCAGTGCCCATTACGGGCCCGAAGCTTTCTTT
CSAHYGPEAFF
>TRBV6-5|TRBJ1-5|TRBD1|.
TGTGCCAGCAGGACCGGGACAGGGGGCAATCAGCCCCAGCATTTT
CASRTGTGGNQPQHF
>TRBV5-5|TRBJ2-5|.|.
TGTGCCAGCAGCTTGGACAGGGAAGAGACCCAGTACTTC
CASSLDREETQYF
>TRBV5-1|TRBJ1-5|.|few
TGCGCCAGCAGCTTTACCGGACACTCGAATCAGCCCCAGCATTTT
CASSFTGHSNQPQHF
>TRBV4-1|TRBJ1-5|.|few
TGCGCCAGCAGCCAAGATACGGCGGGGGTCCGGAGCAATCAGCCCCAGCATTTT
CASSQDTAGVRSNQPQHF
>TRBV19|TRBJ2-4|.|.
TGTGCCAGTAGCATGCCCGGTGGCAAAAACATTCAGTACTTC
CASSMPGGKNIQYF
>TRBV29-1|TRBJ2-4|TRBD2|.
TGCAGCGTTGTTGGAACGGCTAGCGGGGGGTTCGTTCAGTACTTC
CSVVGTASGGFVQYF
>TRBV10-3|TRBJ1-5|.|.
TGTGCCAGCAGCCCTCGGGAGGGCGGTAATCAGCCCCAGCATTTT
CASSPREGGNQPQHF
>TRBV29-1|TRBJ2-1|.|.
TGCAGCGTGGGATCTGGGCAGGGCAATGAGCAGTTCTTC
CSVGSGQGNEQFF
>TRBV7-2|TRBJ1-2|.|.
TGTGCCAGCAGCTTAGGGGCAGGGGTCGTCGGCTACACCTTC
CASSLGAGVVGYTF
>TRBV6-1|TRBJ2-2|.|.
TGTGCCAGCAGGGAAAACACCGGGGAGCTGTTTTTT
CASRENTGELFF
>TRBV7-3|TRBJ2-3|.|.
TGTGCCAGCAGCCCGGGGACGGTCAGGTCAACAGATACGCAGTATTTT
CASSPGTVRSTDTQYF
>TRBV7-8|TRBJ1-5|.|.
TGTGCCAGCAGCCGAGAACCGGGCAGACCCAATCAGCCCCAGCATTTT
CASSREPGRPNQPQHF
>TRBV4-1|TRBJ2-2|.|.
TGCGCCAGCAGCCAACCCACTACAGGGCGGGAGCTGTTTTTT
CASSQPTTGRELFF
>TRBV6-1|TRBJ1-2|TRBD1|.
TGTGCCAGCACTTCAGACAGGGGGGGAGGCTACACCTTC
CASTSDRGGGYTF
>TRBV7-6|TRBJ2-1|.|.
TGTGCCAGCAGCCTTAACTCCTACAATGAGCAGTTCTTC
CASSLNSYNEQFF
>TRBV4-2|TRBJ2-5|TRBD1|few
TGTGCCAGCAGCCTACAGGGGGGAACCGGGGAGACCCAGTACTTC
CASSLQGGTGETQYF
>TRBV11-2|TRBJ2-1|.|.
TGTGCCAGCACCATTCCCCCCGGCGAGCAGTTCTTC
CASTIPPGEQFF
>TRBV5-4|TRBJ1-2|.|.
TGTGCCAGCAGGGCCGGGCCGGGCTATGGCTACACCTTC
CASRAGPGYGYTF
>TRBV20-1|TRBJ2-5|.|.
TGCAGTTTAGGAACGGCAGAGACCCAGTACTTC
CSLGTAETQYF
>TRBV7-3|TRBJ2-1|TRBD1|.
TGTGCCAGCAGCCTAGGGACAGGGCTGTACAATGAGCAGTTCTTC
CASSLGTGLYNEQFF
>TRBV4-1|TRBJ1-4|.|.
TGCGCCAGCAGCCAGAGGAATGAAAAACTGTTTTTT
CASSQRNEKLFF